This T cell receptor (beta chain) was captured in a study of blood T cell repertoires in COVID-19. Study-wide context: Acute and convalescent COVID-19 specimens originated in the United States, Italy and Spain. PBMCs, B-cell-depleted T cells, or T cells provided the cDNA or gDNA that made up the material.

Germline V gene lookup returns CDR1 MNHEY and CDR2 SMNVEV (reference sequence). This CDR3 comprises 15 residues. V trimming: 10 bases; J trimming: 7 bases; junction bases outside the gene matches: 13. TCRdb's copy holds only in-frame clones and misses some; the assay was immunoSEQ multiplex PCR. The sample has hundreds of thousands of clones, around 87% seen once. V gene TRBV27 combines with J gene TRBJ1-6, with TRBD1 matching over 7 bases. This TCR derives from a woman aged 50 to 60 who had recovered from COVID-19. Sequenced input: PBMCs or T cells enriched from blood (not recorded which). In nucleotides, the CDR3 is TGTGCCACCCGACCCCAACAGGGGCGGAATTCACCCCTCCACTTT. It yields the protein CATRPQQGRNSPLHF.